The subject of this entry is one TCR beta chain. This entry is derived from a study of blood T cell repertoires in COVID-19. Overall study: PBMCs, B-cell-depleted T cells, or T cells provided the cDNA or gDNA that made up the material.

Participants, about 18 to 89 years old, spanned 25 or so US areas. Clinical history reported by participants formed the basis on which cohorts were assigned. Trimming cost V 3 bases and J 4 bases; bases outside gene matches: 9. From germline, CDR1 is SGHRS and CDR2 YFSETQ. There are 15 residues in the CDR3. Method: immunoSEQ multiplex PCR; TCRdb's copy keeps in-frame clones and lacks some. This sample carries 350,000 to 500,000 clones, 70% to 90% of them seen once, and the ten largest clones take about 1.5%. The source of this sequence is a woman aged 18-29 years who had been exposed to COVID-19. The specimen sequenced was PBMCs or T cells enriched from blood (not recorded which). This rearrangement joins TRBV5-1 to TRBJ1-2, with 7 bases that match TRBD1. This CDR3 is CASSSRDSEAYGYTF. The CDR3 region has the DNA TGCGCCAGCAGCTCCCGGGACAGCGAGGCCTATGGCTACACCTTC.